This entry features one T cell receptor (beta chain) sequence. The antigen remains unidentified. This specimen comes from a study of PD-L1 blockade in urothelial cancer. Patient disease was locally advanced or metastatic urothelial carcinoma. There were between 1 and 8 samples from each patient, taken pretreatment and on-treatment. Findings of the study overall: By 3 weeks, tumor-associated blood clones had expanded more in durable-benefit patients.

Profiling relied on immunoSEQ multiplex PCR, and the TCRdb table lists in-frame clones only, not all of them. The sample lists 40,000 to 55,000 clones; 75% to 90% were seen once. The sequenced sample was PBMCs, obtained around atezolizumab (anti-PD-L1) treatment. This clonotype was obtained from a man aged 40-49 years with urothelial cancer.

The CDR3 DNA sequence: TGTGCCAGCAGTTCCTCGACAGGCCACTCTGGAAACACCATATATTTT. Translation: CASSSSTGHSGNTIYF. The chain combines TRBV27 with TRBJ1-3; TRBD1 might be the D (6 bases). CDR1 MNHEY and CDR2 SMNVEV come from the germline V gene (reference sequence). Trimming left V 4 bases short and J 0 bases short, with 13 bases between. CDR3 length: 16 residues.